A selection of T cell receptor beta chains follows, all from one sample in a study of cytomegalovirus exposure and HLA in healthy donors. Profiling relied on immunoSEQ multiplex PCR, and the TCRdb table lists in-frame clones only, not all of them. This sample has around 61,000 clones; about 86% occur once, and the top ten carry approximately 1.5%. The sample consisted of PBMCs. Source of these receptors: a man between 40 and 49 years old in good health and CMV-seronegative. Both conserved end residues are part of each CDR3. D genes are given only for firm matches. A row's size may be missing; if present it is once, few, many or a size class.

clone_size | d_call | j_call | v_call | cdr3_aa | cdr3_nt
- | TRBD1 | TRBJ2-7 | TRBV2 | CASSEDRVAYEQYF | TGTGCCAGCAGTGAGGACAGGGTGGCTTACGAGCAGTACTTC
- | - | TRBJ2-1 | TRBV19 | CASRLAGSSADEQFF | TGTGCCAGTAGACTTGCAGGGTCATCGGCGGATGAGCAGTTCTTC
few | TRBD1 | TRBJ1-3 | TRBV6-1 | CASSVSGQGGNTIYF | TGTGCCAGCAGTGTCTCCGGACAGGGCGGAAACACCATATATTTT
- | TRBD1 | TRBJ1-4 | TRBV6-6 | CASSKGQFATNEKLFF | TGTGCCAGCAGTAAGGGACAGTTTGCAACTAATGAAAAACTGTTTTTT
- | TRBD1 | TRBJ1-2 | TRBV28 | CASSTGTAYGYTF | TGTGCCAGCAGCACAGGGACAGCCTATGGCTACACCTTC
few | - | TRBJ2-6 | TRBV5-6 | CASSLEGAGANVLTF | TGTGCCAGCAGCTTGGAGGGGGCTGGGGCCAACGTCCTGACTTTC
- | - | TRBJ2-1 | TRBV19 | CASSLVQSGGSYNEQFF | TGTGCCAGTAGCCTTGTACAAAGCGGAGGCTCCTACAATGAGCAGTTCTTC
- | TRBD1 | TRBJ1-6 | TRBV18 | CASSPRDRNSPLHF | TGTGCCAGCTCACCCCGGGACAGGAATTCACCCCTCCACTTT
- | TRBD1 | TRBJ1-2 | TRBV5-1 | CASSSWGGTVTSSYGYTF | TGCGCCAGCAGCTCCTGGGGCGGGACAGTTACATCCTCATATGGCTACACCTTC
- | TRBD1 | TRBJ2-2 | TRBV2 | CASSGDRVLDPNTGELFF | TGTGCCAGCAGTGGGGACAGGGTTCTAGATCCGAACACCGGGGAGCTGTTTTTT